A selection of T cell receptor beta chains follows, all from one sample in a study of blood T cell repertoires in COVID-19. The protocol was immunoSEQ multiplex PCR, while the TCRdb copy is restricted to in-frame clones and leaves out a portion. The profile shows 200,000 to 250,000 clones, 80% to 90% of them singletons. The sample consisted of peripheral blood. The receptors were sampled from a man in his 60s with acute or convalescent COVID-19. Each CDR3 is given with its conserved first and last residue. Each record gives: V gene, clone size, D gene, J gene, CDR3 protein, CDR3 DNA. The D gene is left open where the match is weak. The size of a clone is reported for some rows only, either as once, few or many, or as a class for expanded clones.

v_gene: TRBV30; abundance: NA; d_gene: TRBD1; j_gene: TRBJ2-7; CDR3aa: CAWRGTGGAPYEQYF; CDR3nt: TGTGCCTGGAGAGGGACAGGGGGCGCCCCGTACGAGCAGTACTTC
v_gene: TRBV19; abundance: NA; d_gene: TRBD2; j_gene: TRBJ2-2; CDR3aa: CASSFDWAGPGLAGINTGELFF; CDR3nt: TGTGCCAGTAGTTTCGATTGGGCAGGTCCGGGACTAGCGGGAATAAACACCGGGGAGCTGTTTTTT
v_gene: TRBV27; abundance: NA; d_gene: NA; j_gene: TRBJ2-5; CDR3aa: CASRGMGLIVTAQETQYF; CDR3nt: TGTGCCAGCAGAGGGATGGGACTCATCGTAACTGCCCAAGAGACCCAGTACTTC
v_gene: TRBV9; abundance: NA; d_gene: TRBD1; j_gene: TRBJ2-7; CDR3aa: CASSVEGGDRVYEQYF; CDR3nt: TGTGCCAGCAGCGTAGAGGGGGGGGACAGGGTCTACGAGCAGTACTTC
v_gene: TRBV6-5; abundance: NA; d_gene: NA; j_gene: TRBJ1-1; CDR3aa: CASSYSYRVNTEAFF; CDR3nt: TGTGCCAGCAGTTACTCTTATCGGGTGAACACTGAAGCTTTCTTT
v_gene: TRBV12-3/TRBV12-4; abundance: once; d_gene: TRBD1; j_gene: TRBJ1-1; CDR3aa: CASSRTGGTEAFF; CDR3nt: TGTGCCAGCAGTAGAACAGGGGGCACTGAAGCTTTCTTT
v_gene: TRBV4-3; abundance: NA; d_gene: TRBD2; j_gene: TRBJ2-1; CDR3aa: CASSQEILAGGPYNEQFF; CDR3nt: TGCGCCAGCAGCCAAGAGATACTAGCGGGCGGGCCATACAATGAGCAGTTCTTC
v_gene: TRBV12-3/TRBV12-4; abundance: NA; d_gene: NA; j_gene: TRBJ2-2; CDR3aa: CASSFLGGELFF; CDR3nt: TGTGCCAGCAGTTTTCTCGGCGGGGAGCTGTTTTTT
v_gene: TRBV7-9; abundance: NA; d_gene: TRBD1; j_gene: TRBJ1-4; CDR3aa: CASSLVGTENEKLFF; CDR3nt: TGTGCCAGCAGCTTAGTGGGGACAGAGAATGAAAAACTGTTTTTT
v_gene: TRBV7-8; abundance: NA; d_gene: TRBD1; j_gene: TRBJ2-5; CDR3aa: CASSLALGGTGHETQYF; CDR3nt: TGTGCCAGCAGCTTAGCGCTCGGAGGGACAGGGCACGAGACCCAGTACTTC
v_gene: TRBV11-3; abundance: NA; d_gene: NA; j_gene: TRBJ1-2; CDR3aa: CASSWGGQNYGYTF; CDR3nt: TGTGCCAGCAGTTGGGGGGGGCAGAACTATGGCTACACCTTC
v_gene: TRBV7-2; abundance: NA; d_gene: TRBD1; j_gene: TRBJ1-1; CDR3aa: CASSIGTGFGIAEAFF; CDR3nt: TGTGCCAGCAGCATAGGGACAGGGTTCGGTATCGCTGAAGCTTTCTTT
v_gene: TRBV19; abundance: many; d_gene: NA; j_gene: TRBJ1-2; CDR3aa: CASSKQKSYTF; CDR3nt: TGTGCCAGTAGTAAACAGAAGAGCTACACCTTC
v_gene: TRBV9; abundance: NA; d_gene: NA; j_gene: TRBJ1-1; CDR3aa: CASSTPSGTNTEAFF; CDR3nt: TGTGCCAGCAGCACCCCGAGCGGGACTAACACTGAAGCTTTCTTT
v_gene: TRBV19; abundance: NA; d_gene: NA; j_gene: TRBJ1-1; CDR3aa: CASSNRDTLNTEAFF; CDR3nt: TGTGCCAGTAGTAACCGGGACACCCTGAACACTGAAGCTTTCTTT
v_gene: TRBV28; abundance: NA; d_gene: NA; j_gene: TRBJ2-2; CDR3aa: CASSQKPGWAGELFF; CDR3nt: TGTGCCAGCAGTCAGAAGCCGGGGTGGGCCGGGGAGCTGTTTTTT
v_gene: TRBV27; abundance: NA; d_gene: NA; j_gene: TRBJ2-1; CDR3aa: CASSPWRRDDYNEQFF; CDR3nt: TGTGCCAGCAGTCCTTGGAGGAGAGATGACTACAATGAGCAGTTCTTC
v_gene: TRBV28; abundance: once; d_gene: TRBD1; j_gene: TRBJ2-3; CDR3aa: CASSLPTGGSTDTQYF; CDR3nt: TGTGCCAGCAGTTTACCGACAGGGGGTTCCACAGATACGCAGTATTTT